The entry below describes one T cell receptor beta chain. Its antigen is undetermined. Profiling relied on immunoSEQ multiplex PCR, and the TCRdb table lists in-frame clones only, not all of them. Among 85,000 to 90,000 clones listed, roughly 90% were seen once. The data are from a study of graft-versus-host responses after intestinal transplantation. Study findings and constraints: The authors found GvH clones in recipient marrow, some appearing first in ileum or blood.

The CDR3 is 15 residues long. The V and J ends lost 7 bases and 3 bases, in that order; junction bases with no gene match: 7. Germline V gives CDR1 MNHNY, CDR2 SVGAGI (reference sequence). The rearrangement joins TRBV6-6 to TRBJ2-7, with 12 bases that match TRBD2. The TCR originated in a human donor who received an intestinal transplant. Sample: unstimulated CD4+ T cells sorted from spleen or lymph node cells, taken before intestinal transplant. The CDR3 sequence: CASKNRGLAGYEQYF. The CDR3 nucleotides read TGTGCCAGCAAAAACCGGGGACTAGCGGGCTACGAGCAGTACTTC.